This is a list of T cell receptor beta chains from one sample in a study of cytomegalovirus exposure and HLA in healthy donors. Produced via immunoSEQ multiplex PCR; TCRdb's table is partial and in-frame only. The data hold approximately 170,000 clones, with less than 75% observed a single time. The sample comprised PBMCs. These receptors were taken from a girl aged 5-17 years in good health and CMV-seronegative. CDR3s include the opening cysteine and the closing phenylalanine or tryptophan. Each record gives: D gene, J gene, V gene, clone size, CDR3 DNA, CDR3 protein. A D gene is named only where the DNA matches it firmly. The size of a clone is reported for some rows only, either as once, few or many, or as a class for expanded clones.

D gene: TRBD1
J gene: TRBJ1-6
V gene: TRBV10-2
clone size: NA
CDR3 DNA: TGCGCCAGCAGTGGGTACAGGGGGACCTCACCCCTCCACTTT
CDR3 protein: CASSGYRGTSPLHF

D gene: TRBD2
J gene: TRBJ2-1
V gene: TRBV5-1
clone size: NA
CDR3 DNA: TGCGCCAGCAGCTGGACTAGCGGGGGGACAGGCCTCCTCTCCTACAATGAGCAGTTCTTC
CDR3 protein: CASSWTSGGTGLLSYNEQFF

D gene: NA
J gene: TRBJ1-4
V gene: TRBV2
clone size: few
CDR3 DNA: TGTGCCAGCAGGAGGGGGGGAACTAATGAAAAACTGTTTTTT
CDR3 protein: CASRRGGTNEKLFF

D gene: NA
J gene: TRBJ1-1
V gene: TRBV7-3
clone size: once
CDR3 DNA: TGTGCCAGCAGCTTTGGGCTGACTGAAGCTTTCTTT
CDR3 protein: CASSFGLTEAFF

D gene: TRBD1
J gene: TRBJ1-1
V gene: TRBV6-5
clone size: NA
CDR3 DNA: TGTGCCAGCAGGCGCCCGGACAGGGGATGGACTGAAGCTTTCTTT
CDR3 protein: CASRRPDRGWTEAFF

D gene: TRBD1
J gene: TRBJ1-1
V gene: TRBV7-3
clone size: once
CDR3 DNA: TGTGCCAGCAGCTTTGGACAGGGGAACACTGAAGCTTTCTTT
CDR3 protein: CASSFGQGNTEAFF

D gene: NA
J gene: TRBJ2-5
V gene: TRBV5-6
clone size: NA
CDR3 DNA: TGTGCCAGCAGCTTAGGGGGGGGAAATTTCAAAGAGACCCAGTACTTC
CDR3 protein: CASSLGGGNFKETQYF

D gene: TRBD1
J gene: TRBJ2-6
V gene: TRBV9
clone size: NA
CDR3 DNA: TGTGCCAGCAGCGTAGAAGGGACAGGGGGATACTCTGGGGCCAACGTCCTGACTTTC
CDR3 protein: CASSVEGTGGYSGANVLTF

D gene: TRBD1
J gene: TRBJ1-1
V gene: TRBV6-1
clone size: few
CDR3 DNA: TGTGCCAGCAGAGCCCGGACAGGGCAGAACACTGAAGCTTTCTTT
CDR3 protein: CASRARTGQNTEAFF

D gene: NA
J gene: TRBJ1-2
V gene: TRBV6-5
clone size: NA
CDR3 DNA: TGTGCCACCTACTCAACAGTGAACTATGGCTACACCTTC
CDR3 protein: CATYSTVNYGYTF

D gene: TRBD2
J gene: TRBJ2-6
V gene: TRBV12-5
clone size: NA
CDR3 DNA: TGTGCTAGTGGTTTGGTAAGCGGGGCCCTGACTTTC
CDR3 protein: CASGLVSGALTF

D gene: NA
J gene: TRBJ1-2
V gene: TRBV10-3
clone size: NA
CDR3 DNA: TGTGCCATCAGTGAGTTCGACTATGGCTACACCTTC
CDR3 protein: CAISEFDYGYTF

D gene: TRBD1
J gene: TRBJ1-2
V gene: TRBV4-1
clone size: NA
CDR3 DNA: TGCGCCAGCAGGCTGACAGGGCACCCGGAAAACTATGGCTACACCTTC
CDR3 protein: CASRLTGHPENYGYTF

D gene: NA
J gene: TRBJ2-1
V gene: TRBV6-1
clone size: NA
CDR3 DNA: TGTGCCAGCAGAGAGTACCTCTCGGCCGCGGGTGAGCAGTTCTTC
CDR3 protein: CASREYLSAAGEQFF

D gene: NA
J gene: TRBJ1-1
V gene: TRBV5-1
clone size: NA
CDR3 DNA: TGCGCCAGCAGCTTGGAAGGGAGTTACACTGAAGCTTTCTTT
CDR3 protein: CASSLEGSYTEAFF

D gene: TRBD1
J gene: TRBJ1-2
V gene: TRBV5-4
clone size: NA
CDR3 DNA: TGTGCCAGCAGCTTAGAACAGGGGGCCGCGGGTGGCTACACCTTC
CDR3 protein: CASSLEQGAAGGYTF

D gene: NA
J gene: TRBJ1-5
V gene: TRBV6-6
clone size: once
CDR3 DNA: TGTGCCAGCACTACCCGGGGGGTAGCAGGGCAGCCCCAGCATTTT
CDR3 protein: CASTTRGVAGQPQHF

D gene: NA
J gene: TRBJ1-6
V gene: TRBV9
clone size: NA
CDR3 DNA: TGTGCCAGCTCACCCCAAGTCGACGGGAATTCACCCCTCCACTTT
CDR3 protein: CASSPQVDGNSPLHF

D gene: TRBD1
J gene: TRBJ2-7
V gene: TRBV5-1
clone size: NA
CDR3 DNA: TGCGCCAGCAGCTTGGGGACAGGGGAAGAGCAGTACTTC
CDR3 protein: CASSLGTGEEQYF

D gene: TRBD1
J gene: TRBJ1-6
V gene: TRBV10-3
clone size: few
CDR3 DNA: TGTGCCATCAGTCGGACAGGACCGAGCTCCTATAATTCACCCCTCCACTTT
CDR3 protein: CAISRTGPSSYNSPLHF

D gene: NA
J gene: TRBJ2-7
V gene: TRBV19
clone size: NA
CDR3 DNA: TGTGCCAGTAGACTCCGGGGTGAGAACTACGAGCAGTACTTC
CDR3 protein: CASRLRGENYEQYF

D gene: NA
J gene: TRBJ1-1
V gene: TRBV5-1
clone size: NA
CDR3 DNA: TGCGCCAGCAGCGACACCGGGACACTGAACACTGAAGCTTTCTTT
CDR3 protein: CASSDTGTLNTEAFF

D gene: TRBD1
J gene: TRBJ1-1
V gene: TRBV10-1
clone size: once
CDR3 DNA: TGCGCCAGCAGTGGGATACAGGGGGTTGGTGAAGCTTTCTTT
CDR3 protein: CASSGIQGVGEAFF

D gene: TRBD1
J gene: TRBJ1-2
V gene: TRBV30
clone size: NA
CDR3 DNA: TGTGCCTGGAGCCCCAGGGGGCGGAGGGGCGGCTACACCTTC
CDR3 protein: CAWSPRGRRGGYTF

D gene: TRBD1
J gene: TRBJ2-3
V gene: TRBV9
clone size: NA
CDR3 DNA: TGTGCCAGCAGCATACAGGGGGTGGACACTCATTATTTT
CDR3 protein: CASSIQGVDTHYF

D gene: TRBD2
J gene: TRBJ2-5
V gene: TRBV6-5
clone size: NA
CDR3 DNA: TGTGCCAGCAGGGTAGCGGGGGGGATTCAAGAGACCCAGTACTTC
CDR3 protein: CASRVAGGIQETQYF

D gene: NA
J gene: TRBJ2-3
V gene: TRBV18
clone size: NA
CDR3 DNA: TGTGCCAGCTCACCACCGTCCGGAGATACGCAGTATTTT
CDR3 protein: CASSPPSGDTQYF

D gene: NA
J gene: TRBJ1-4
V gene: TRBV7-8
clone size: NA
CDR3 DNA: TGTGCCAGCAGCTCCAGGGGTGGTGAAAAACTGTTTTTT
CDR3 protein: CASSSRGGEKLFF

D gene: NA
J gene: TRBJ1-1
V gene: TRBV6-5
clone size: NA
CDR3 DNA: TGTGCCAGCATTCGCCCGGGAGGTCAGAACACTGAAGCTTTCTTT
CDR3 protein: CASIRPGGQNTEAFF

D gene: NA
J gene: TRBJ1-1
V gene: TRBV19
clone size: few
CDR3 DNA: TGTGCCAGTAGTTCCCCCGGGAGGAGGACTGAAGCTTTCTTT
CDR3 protein: CASSSPGRRTEAFF

D gene: TRBD2
J gene: TRBJ2-7
V gene: TRBV6-4
clone size: NA
CDR3 DNA: TGTGCCAGCAGTGTAGGAACGGGGGGATCCTACGAGCAGTACTTC
CDR3 protein: CASSVGTGGSYEQYF

D gene: TRBD2
J gene: TRBJ2-7
V gene: TRBV27
clone size: once
CDR3 DNA: TGTGCCAGCACTCCTCTTAGCGGGGCCAACTACGAGCAGTACTTC
CDR3 protein: CASTPLSGANYEQYF

D gene: TRBD2
J gene: TRBJ2-7
V gene: TRBV29-1
clone size: NA
CDR3 DNA: TGCAGCGTCGGGACTAGACTAGGCTACGAGCAGTACTTC
CDR3 protein: CSVGTRLGYEQYF

D gene: NA
J gene: TRBJ1-6
V gene: TRBV6-5
clone size: NA
CDR3 DNA: TGTGCCAGCAGTTACAGCCAGGGCTTAAGCAGTTCACCCCTCCACTTT
CDR3 protein: CASSYSQGLSSSPLHF

D gene: NA
J gene: TRBJ1-5
V gene: TRBV6-5
clone size: NA
CDR3 DNA: TGTGCCAGCAGTTATGGGGGGAACAATCAGCCCCAGCATTTT
CDR3 protein: CASSYGGNNQPQHF

D gene: TRBD1
J gene: TRBJ2-7
V gene: TRBV30
clone size: few
CDR3 DNA: TGTGCCTGGGCCGTAGGACAGGGGGTTGTCCATGGGTACGAGCAGTACTTC
CDR3 protein: CAWAVGQGVVHGYEQYF

D gene: TRBD1
J gene: TRBJ1-1
V gene: TRBV6-5
clone size: NA
CDR3 DNA: TGTGCCAGCAGTTGGACAGGCACTGAAGCTTTCTTT
CDR3 protein: CASSWTGTEAFF

D gene: TRBD1
J gene: TRBJ2-7
V gene: TRBV5-6
clone size: few
CDR3 DNA: TGTGCCAGCAGTCGCGGACAGGGGTTATCCTACGAGCAGTACTTC
CDR3 protein: CASSRGQGLSYEQYF

D gene: NA
J gene: TRBJ1-1
V gene: TRBV10-1
clone size: NA
CDR3 DNA: TGCGCCAGCAGTGAGTCTGCCCGGGGCGGAGGGGACACTGAAGCTTTCTTT
CDR3 protein: CASSESARGGGDTEAFF

D gene: NA
J gene: TRBJ1-5
V gene: TRBV5-4
clone size: once
CDR3 DNA: TGTGCCAGCAGCTTCGGCGGGATGCACAATCAGCCCCAGCATTTT
CDR3 protein: CASSFGGMHNQPQHF

D gene: NA
J gene: TRBJ2-2
V gene: TRBV10-1
clone size: NA
CDR3 DNA: TGCGCCAGCAGTGATCGACTAACCGGGGAGCTGTTTTTT
CDR3 protein: CASSDRLTGELFF

D gene: TRBD1
J gene: TRBJ1-5
V gene: TRBV7-2
clone size: few
CDR3 DNA: TGTGCCAGCAGCCTACGACAGGGGGGAGTACAGCCCCAGCATTTT
CDR3 protein: CASSLRQGGVQPQHF

D gene: NA
J gene: TRBJ1-1
V gene: TRBV9
clone size: few
CDR3 DNA: TGTGCCAGCTCTCCCCCCGCAGCGCGCGCTGAAGCTTTCTTT
CDR3 protein: CASSPPAARAEAFF

D gene: NA
J gene: TRBJ1-2
V gene: TRBV6-1
clone size: NA
CDR3 DNA: TGTGCCAGCAGGGGGTTGCCGGGACTCGATGGCTACACCTTC
CDR3 protein: CASRGLPGLDGYTF

D gene: NA
J gene: TRBJ2-3
V gene: TRBV6-1
clone size: NA
CDR3 DNA: TGTGCCAGCAGTGAATCGAGAGATACGCAGTATTTT
CDR3 protein: CASSESRDTQYF

D gene: TRBD2
J gene: TRBJ2-7
V gene: TRBV5-1
clone size: few
CDR3 DNA: TGCGCCAGCAGCCCCTCGGGACTAGCGGGGAACGAGCAGTACTTC
CDR3 protein: CASSPSGLAGNEQYF

D gene: TRBD2
J gene: TRBJ2-3
V gene: TRBV5-1
clone size: NA
CDR3 DNA: TGCGCCAGCAGCTTGGCTAGCGGGGGGGTAGATACGCAGTATTTT
CDR3 protein: CASSLASGGVDTQYF

D gene: NA
J gene: TRBJ2-5
V gene: TRBV29-1
clone size: NA
CDR3 DNA: TGCAGCGTGACAGGCGTTGAGCCGGAGACCCAGTACTTC
CDR3 protein: CSVTGVEPETQYF

D gene: NA
J gene: TRBJ2-7
V gene: TRBV11-2
clone size: NA
CDR3 DNA: TGTGCCAGCAGCTTGGGGGGTTCCTACGAGCAGTACTTC
CDR3 protein: CASSLGGSYEQYF

D gene: TRBD2
J gene: TRBJ2-3
V gene: TRBV7-3
clone size: NA
CDR3 DNA: TGTGCCAGCAGCTTAACGGGTAGCGGGGGGCACTTAAGCACAGATACGCAGTATTTT
CDR3 protein: CASSLTGSGGHLSTDTQYF